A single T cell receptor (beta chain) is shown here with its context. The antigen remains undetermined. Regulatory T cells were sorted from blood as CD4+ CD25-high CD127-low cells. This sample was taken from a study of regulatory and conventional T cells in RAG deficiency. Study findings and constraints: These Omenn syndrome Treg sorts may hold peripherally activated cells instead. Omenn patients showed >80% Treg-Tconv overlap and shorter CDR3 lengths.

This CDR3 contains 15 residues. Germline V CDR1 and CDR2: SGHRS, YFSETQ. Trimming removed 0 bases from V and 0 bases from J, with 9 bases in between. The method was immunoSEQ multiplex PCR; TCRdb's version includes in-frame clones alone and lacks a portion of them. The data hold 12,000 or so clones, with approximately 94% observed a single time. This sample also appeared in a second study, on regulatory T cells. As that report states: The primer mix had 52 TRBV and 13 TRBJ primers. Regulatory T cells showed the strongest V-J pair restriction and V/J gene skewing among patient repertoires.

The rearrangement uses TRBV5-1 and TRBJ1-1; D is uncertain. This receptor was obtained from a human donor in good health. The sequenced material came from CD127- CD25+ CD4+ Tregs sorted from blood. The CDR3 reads CASSLEALMNTEAFF. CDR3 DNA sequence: TGCGCCAGCAGCTTGGAAGCGTTAATGAACACTGAAGCTTTCTTT.